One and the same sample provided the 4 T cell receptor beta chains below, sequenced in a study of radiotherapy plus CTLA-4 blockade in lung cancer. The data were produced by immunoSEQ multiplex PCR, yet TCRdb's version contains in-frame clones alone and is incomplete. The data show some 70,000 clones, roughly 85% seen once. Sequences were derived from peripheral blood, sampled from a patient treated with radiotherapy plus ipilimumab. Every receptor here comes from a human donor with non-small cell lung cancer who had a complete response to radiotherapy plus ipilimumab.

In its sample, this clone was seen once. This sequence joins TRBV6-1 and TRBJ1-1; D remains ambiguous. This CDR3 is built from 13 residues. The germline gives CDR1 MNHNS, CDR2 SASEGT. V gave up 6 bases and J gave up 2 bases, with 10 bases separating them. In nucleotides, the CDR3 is TGTGCCAGCAGGCCTGGGCTAAACACTGAAGCTTTCTTT. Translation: CASRPGLNTEAFF.

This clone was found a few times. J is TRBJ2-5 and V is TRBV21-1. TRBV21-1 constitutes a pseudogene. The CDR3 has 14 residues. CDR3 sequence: CASRTTLGRETQYF. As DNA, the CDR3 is TGTGCCAGCAGGACGACCCTAGGCAGGGAGACCCAGTACTTC.

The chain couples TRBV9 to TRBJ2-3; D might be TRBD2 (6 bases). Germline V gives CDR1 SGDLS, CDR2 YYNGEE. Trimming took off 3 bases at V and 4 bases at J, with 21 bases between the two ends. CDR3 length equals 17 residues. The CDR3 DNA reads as TGTGCCAGCAGCGACCACCCGACTAGTGAAAGGGCAGATACGCAGTATTTT. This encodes CASSDHPTSERADTQYF.

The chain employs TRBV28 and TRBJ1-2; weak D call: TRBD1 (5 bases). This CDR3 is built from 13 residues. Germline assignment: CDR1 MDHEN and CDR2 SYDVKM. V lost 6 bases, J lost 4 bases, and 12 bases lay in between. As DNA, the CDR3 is TGTGCCAGCAGGAGAGGGGCGGGCTATGGCTACACCTTC. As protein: CASRRGAGYGYTF.